This T cell receptor beta chain originates from a study of OX40 agonist ivuxolimab in advanced cancers. Whole-study findings and limits: The CD4+ and CD8+ T cells in the blood had expanded clonally by week 6 at 0.1 to 3.0 mg/kg.

To note about this clone: The antigen remains unidentified.

Clones were read by immunoSEQ multiplex PCR, and TCRdb kept only the in-frame ones, dropping some. The table records more than 80,000 clones, 65% to 90% of them present only once. Sample: CD4+ or CD8+ T cells sorted from blood, taken in a trial of the OX40 agonist ivuxolimab. The TCR sequence derives from an adult with an advanced solid tumor such as melanoma, head and neck, liver or kidney cancer.

CDR3 residues: CASSPASGFNEQFF. The CDR3 coding sequence is TGTGCCAGCTCACCAGCTAGCGGCTTCAATGAGCAGTTCTTC. The J gene is TRBJ2-1, the V gene TRBV18; 7 bases align to TRBD2. The V gene end was trimmed by 2 bases and the J gene end by 6 bases; junction bases not matched to a gene: 4. The CDR3 contains 14 residues. Germline CDR1 is KGHSH and CDR2 is LQKENI.